A single sample is the source of the 15 T cell receptor beta chains below, sequenced in a study of T-cell memory formation after mild COVID-19. Using its own MiXCR run on the 5' RACE reads, TCRdb lists one record per CDR3 protein. The sample carries 470,000 or so distinct CDR3 sequences, 20% recorded once. Sequenced sample: PBMCs or a T cell subset sorted from them (not recorded which). The receptors derive from an adult woman who had mild COVID-19 (a few samples of this study predate the infection). Cell type and time point are not known.

Many counts were recorded for this clonotype. This clone may be a read error of a much larger clone one base away. The chain couples TRBV7-3 to TRBJ2-2; D is undetermined. CDR1 is SGHTA, CDR2 FQGTGA, per germline. V was shortened by 1 base and J by 6 bases, with 3 bases between the two germline ends. This CDR3 comprises 12 residues. The CDR3 bases are TGTGCCAGCAGCTTAAGGGCCGGGGAGCTGTTTTTT. Encoded protein: CASSLRAGELFF.

This clonotype was found many times. The V gene is TRBV30, the J gene TRBJ2-7, with D tentatively TRBD2 (5 bases). CDR1 and CDR2 (germline): GTSNPN, SVGIG (reference sequence). Trimming stripped 5 bases from V and 6 bases from J, with 20 bases between. The CDR3 has 14 amino acids. The CDR3 region has the DNA TGTGCCTGGCGTCCGACGGACTCCATTCTCGAGCAGTACTTC. It is translated as CAWRPTDSILEQYF.

This clonotype was detected only a few times. This sequence joins TRBV6-2 or TRBV6-3 and TRBJ2-1, with D maybe TRBD2 (5 bases). This CDR3 is 16 amino acids long. V lost 5 bases to trimming and J lost 1 base, with 15 bases between them. Looked up from germline, CDR1 is MNHEY and CDR2 is SVGEGT. CDR3 protein: CASSDPGVRSYNEQFF. Written as DNA, the CDR3 is TGTGCCAGCAGTGACCCCGGGGTCCGATCCTACAATGAGCAGTTCTTC.

The rearrangement joins TRBV6-5 to TRBJ2-2, with 12 bases identical to TRBD1. J lost 6 bases, V lost 4 bases, and 3 bases had no gene match. CDR1 is MNHEY, CDR2 SVGAGI, per germline. This CDR3 has 15 residues. CDR3 bases: TGTGCCAGCAGTTTCGGGACAGGGGGCTCCGGGGAGCTGTTTTTT. This encodes CASSFGTGGSGELFF.

This chain connects TRBV12-3 or TRBV12-4 to TRBJ1-1, with 11 bases aligning to TRBD1. The CDR3 extends over 18 amino acids. V was clipped by 6 bases and J by 0 bases; unmatched bases: 12. Here the CDR3 DNA reads TGTGCCAGCAGGGACCGGGACAGGGGGTATTTTATGAACACTGAAGCTTTCTTT. Translation: CASRDRDRGYFMNTEAFF.

This clonotype was counted a few times. The J gene is TRBJ2-2, the V gene TRBV27; D is unclear. Germline CDR1 is MNHEY and CDR2 is SMNVEV (reference sequence). Trimming removed 6 bases at V and 0 bases at J, with 8 bases between. The CDR3 is 14 residues long. The CDR3 region is CASRLQANTGELFF. The CDR3 DNA reads TGTGCCAGCAGACTCCAGGCGAACACCGGGGAGCTGTTTTTT.

This clonotype was observed many times. The gene calls are TRBV7-2 and TRBJ1-5; 8 bases align to TRBD1. Looked up from germline, CDR1 is SGHTA and CDR2 is FQGNSA. The CDR3 covers 13 residues. With V trimmed by 6 bases and J by 4 bases, 2 bases remained unmatched. This chain's CDR3 is CASSYRGNQPQHF. Here the CDR3 DNA reads TGTGCCAGCAGTTACAGGGGGAATCAGCCCCAGCATTTT.

This sequence joins TRBV15 and TRBJ2-7, with TRBD2 matching 9 bases. The V segment lost 0 bases and the J segment 8 bases; nucleotides outside the gene matches: 5. CDR3 length: 14 residues. Per germline, CDR1 LNHNV and CDR2 YYDKDF (reference sequence). CDR3 DNA sequence: TGTGCCACCAGCAGAGAAGGGACTAGCCCCCAGCAGTACTTC. The encoded protein is CATSREGTSPQQYF.

The chain joins TRBV18 to TRBJ1-4, with D uncertain. Germline V CDR1 and CDR2: KGHSH, LQKENI. The CDR3 is 15 residues long. V gave up 6 bases and J gave up 0 bases, with 11 bases separating them. Here the CDR3 reads CASSLKTSTNEKLFF. The CDR3 nucleotides are TGTGCCAGCTCCCTTAAGACCTCAACTAATGAAAAACTGTTTTTT.

This clonotype was found a few times. The chain couples TRBV3-1 to TRBJ2-5; 14 bases fit TRBD2. Germline trimming cut 5 bases from V and 4 bases from J; bases unmatched to any gene: 3. Germline V gives CDR1 LGHDT, CDR2 YNNKEL (reference sequence). This CDR3 contains 15 residues. CDR3 bases: TGTGCCAGCAGCTTTGGACTAGCGGGGGGAGAGACCCAGTACTTC. Amino acid sequence: CASSFGLAGGETQYF.

This clonotype showed up many times. This rearrangement joins TRBV5-1 to TRBJ2-1; the match to TRBD2 covers 7 bases. CDR1 and CDR2 (germline): SGHRS, YFSETQ. J was trimmed by 12 bases and V by 1 base; bases with no gene match: 22. The CDR3 runs 18 residues. CDR3 sequence (DNA): TGCGCCAGCAGCTTGACAGGCCCTAGCGGCCCCCAGGTTGGGGGGCAGTTCTTC. As protein: CASSLTGPSGPQVGGQFF.

This clonotype was counted only a few times. The chain is built from TRBV7-9 and TRBJ2-1, with 9 bases aligning to TRBD1. CDR1 is SEHNR, CDR2 FQNEAQ, per germline (reference sequence). The CDR3 runs to 16 residues. After removal of 5 bases from V and 3 bases from J, the junction contained 8 bases not matched to a gene. CDR3 nucleotides: TGTGCCAGCAGCCCCGGGACAGGGCGAAACTACAATGAGCAGTTCTTC. Protein sequence: CASSPGTGRNYNEQFF.

This clonotype appeared many times. An end of the junction differs from the germline gene, which may be a read error. The chain is built from TRBV7-9 and TRBJ1-1; D is unresolved. In germline, CDR1 is SEHNR, CDR2 FQNEAQ (reference sequence). The CDR3 is 14 amino acids. CDR3: CASSLVGRNTEAFF. For the CDR3, the DNA is TGCGCCAGCAGCTTGGTGGGTCGTAACACTGAAGCTTTCTTT. The full variable domain, completed using reference TRBV7-9 and TRBJ1-1, is DTGVSQNPRHKITKRGQNVTFRCDPISEHNRLYWYRQTLGQGPEFLTYFQNEAQLEKSRLLSDRFSAERPKGSFSTLEIQRTEQGDSAMYLCASSLVGRNTEAFFGQGTRLTVV.

This chain links TRBV9 with TRBJ2-5; D not certain. V lost 0 bases to trimming and J lost 7 bases, with 10 bases between them. The germline V gene encodes CDR1 SGDLS and CDR2 YYNGEE. The length of the CDR3 is 13 residues. CDR3: CASSVEGHGTQYF. CDR3 in DNA: TGTGCCAGCAGCGTAGAGGGTCACGGGACCCAGTACTTC.

The rearrangement uses TRBV24-1 and TRBJ2-7, with D unresolved. The CDR3 spans 16 residues. The V gene's germline CDR1 is KGHDR and CDR2 SFDVKD. The ends were cut back, 3 bases at V and 0 bases at J, with 14 bases in the middle. CDR3 residues: CATSDVGQEISYEQYF. DNA for the CDR3: TGTGCCACCAGTGATGTCGGGCAGGAGATCTCCTACGAGCAGTACTTC.